This TCR beta chain was found in a study of T-cell memory formation after mild COVID-19. The V segment lost 4 bases and the J segment 7 bases; nucleotides outside the gene matches: 13. The CDR3 is made up of 17 amino acids. Germline CDR1 SEHNR, CDR2 FQNEAQ (reference sequence). TCRdb ran MiXCR on the 5' RACE reads and lists one entry per CDR3 protein. The sample lists hundreds of thousands of distinct CDR3 sequences, about 20% occurring once. In the case of this clonotype: Its antigen is not identified.

Study outcomes and limitations: Memory from before infection featured some responding clones, which suggests cross-reactive memory joined.

The chain joins TRBV7-9 to TRBJ2-2, with 9 bases matching TRBD1. Material: PBMCs or a T cell subset sorted from them (not recorded which). The receptor's source is a man aged 18 to 35 who had mild COVID-19 (a few samples of this study predate the infection). Cell type and time point are not known. This chain's CDR3 is CASSSPRTGVHGGELFF. DNA of the CDR3: TGTGCCAGCAGCTCCCCGCGGACAGGGGTCCACGGCGGGGAGCTGTTTTTT.